The 5 T cell receptor beta chains given below trace back to one sample, sequenced in a study of OX40 agonist ivuxolimab in advanced cancers. Repertoires were generated with immunoSEQ multiplex PCR, while TCRdb's copy carries only in-frame clones and drops some. The sample yields some 65,000 clones, nearly 90% seen once. The sample in question was CD4+ or CD8+ T cells sorted from blood, obtained in a trial of the OX40 agonist ivuxolimab. The receptors come from an adult with an advanced solid tumor such as melanoma, head and neck, liver or kidney cancer.

This chain joins TRBV29-1 and TRBJ1-3; D is perhaps TRBD1 (5 bases). The CDR3 runs to 15 residues. The germline V and J ends were trimmed by 1 base and 1 base, with 11 bases remaining between them. The germline gives CDR1 SQVTM, CDR2 ANQGSEA. As DNA, the CDR3 is TGCAGCGTTGAAGTTCAGGGAGGGTCTGGAAACACCATATATTTT. It codes for CSVEVQGGSGNTIYF.

The rearrangement uses TRBV27 and TRBJ1-4, with 7 bases matching TRBD1. V lost 4 bases, J lost 12 bases, and 2 bases stayed unmatched. This CDR3 contains 11 residues. Germline values: CDR1 MNHEY, CDR2 SMNVEV (reference sequence). The CDR3 reads CASSSGTELFF. CDR3 nucleotides: TGTGCCAGCAGTTCCGGGACAGAACTGTTTTTT.

The CDR3 DNA reads TGTGCCAGCAGCCTCGTACAGGGAGTGACCTACGAGCAGTACTTC. Its translation is CASSLVQGVTYEQYF. The chain employs TRBV5-4 and TRBJ2-7, with a tentative D call TRBD1 (6 bases). This CDR3 has 15 residues. Between the trimmed V and J ends, which lost 4 bases and 2 bases, there was a span of 16 bases. In germline, CDR1 is SGHNT, CDR2 YYREEE (reference sequence).

V and J are TRBV2 and TRBJ2-1; 9 positions agree with TRBD2. There are 16 residues in the CDR3. V shed 0 bases, J shed 3 bases, and the junction held 3 bases outside the gene matches. From germline, CDR1 is SNHLY and CDR2 FYNNEI. The CDR3 sequence is CASSEALSGSYNEQFF. The CDR3 bases are TGTGCCAGCAGTGAAGCGCTTAGCGGGAGCTACAATGAGCAGTTCTTC.

The chain carries TRBV4-1 and TRBJ2-7; D gene unclear. Germline V CDR1 and CDR2: MGHRA, YSYEKL. This CDR3 contains 15 residues. Trimming cost V 1 base and J 3 bases, with 13 bases left between them. The CDR3 is CASSQVIRNDYEQYF. CDR3 DNA sequence: TGCGCCAGCAGCCAAGTGATACGGAACGACTACGAGCAGTACTTC.